One TCR beta chain is described in this entry. Antigen: not known. This entry is derived from a study of a mutant IDH1 vaccine in newly diagnosed glioma. Turning to the study itself: Of the patients given treatment, around 60% were male and about 40% were female, and a mean age of roughly 40 years was recorded.

Findings and caveats of the study: Under 95% of patients showed vaccine-induced immune responses across multiple MHC alleles. Alterations occurring in top peripheral T cell clonotypes seemed unrelated to pseudoprogression.

The CDR3 totals 17 residues. Trimming took 1 base from V and 6 from J; bases not matched to a gene: 11. CDR1 is SGHRS and CDR2 is YFSETQ in the germline V gene. Profiling relied on immunoSEQ multiplex PCR, and the TCRdb table lists in-frame clones only, not all of them. The data contain 82,000 or so clones, around 85% of them seen just once; the ten biggest clones take up 2% to 2.5%. As to time point: week 23, last vaccination. One vaccine dose held 300 ug of mutant IDH1 20-mer peptide and came with topical imiquimod. Patients carried new grade 3 or 4 IDH1-mutant astrocytomas lacking nuclear ATRX. The TCR sequence derives from a man aged 30-40 years with glioma. Some clones in this sample may be carry-over from other donors' samples. Sequenced here: PBMCs, sampled from a glioma patient whose treatment included an IDH1 peptide vaccine. The chain links TRBV5-1 to TRBJ2-2; 8 bases are a match to TRBD2. CDR3 in amino acids: CASSLTPGTRGPGELFF. The CDR3 nucleotides read TGCGCCAGCAGCTTGACCCCCGGGACTAGGGGACCCGGGGAGCTGTTTTTT.